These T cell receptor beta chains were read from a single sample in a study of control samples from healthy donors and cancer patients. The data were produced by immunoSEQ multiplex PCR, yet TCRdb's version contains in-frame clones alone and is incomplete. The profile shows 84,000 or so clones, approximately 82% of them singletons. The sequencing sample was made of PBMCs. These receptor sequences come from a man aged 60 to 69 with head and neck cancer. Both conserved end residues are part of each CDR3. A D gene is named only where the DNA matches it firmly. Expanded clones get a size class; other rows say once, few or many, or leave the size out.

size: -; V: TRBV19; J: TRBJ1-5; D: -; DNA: TGTGCCAGTAGTAACCTGTCGAATCAGCCCCAGCATTTT; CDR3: CASSNLSNQPQHF
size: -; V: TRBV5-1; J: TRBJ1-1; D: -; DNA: TGCGCCAGCAGCTTGGACAGAATGATGAACACTGAAGCTTTCTTT; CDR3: CASSLDRMMNTEAFF
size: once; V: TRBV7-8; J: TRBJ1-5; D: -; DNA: TGTGCCAGCAGCGCACGGGGTCCCCAAAGGCAGCCCCAGCATTTT; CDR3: CASSARGPQRQPQHF
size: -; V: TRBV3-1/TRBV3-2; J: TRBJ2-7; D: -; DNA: TGTGCCAGCAGCCGGGATGTAGAGCCCGGTTACGAGCAGTACTTC; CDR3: CASSRDVEPGYEQYF
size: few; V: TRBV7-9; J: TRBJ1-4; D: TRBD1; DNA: TGTGCCAGCAGTATTACCGGGACAGTAGACGAAAAACTGTTTTTT; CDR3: CASSITGTVDEKLFF
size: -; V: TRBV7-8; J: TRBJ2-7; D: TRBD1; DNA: TGTGCCAGCAGCTTAATAACAGGGGTCGAGCAGTACTTC; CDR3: CASSLITGVEQYF
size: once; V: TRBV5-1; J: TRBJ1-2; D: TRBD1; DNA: TGCGCCAGCAGCTTACCCCGGGACAGGGGTTATCGGGGCTACACCTTC; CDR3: CASSLPRDRGYRGYTF
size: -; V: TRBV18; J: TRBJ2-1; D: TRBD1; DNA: TGTGCCAGCTGGGGACAGGGGAAATACAATGAGCAGTTCTTC; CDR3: CASWGQGKYNEQFF
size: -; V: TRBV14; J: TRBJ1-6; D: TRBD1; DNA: TGTGCCAGCAGCCAACGGGACAGGGGTAATTCACCCCTCCACTTT; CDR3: CASSQRDRGNSPLHF
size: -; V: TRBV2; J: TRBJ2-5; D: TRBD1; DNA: TGTGCCAGCAGTGAGGGGACAGGGAAAGAGACCCAGTACTTC; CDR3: CASSEGTGKETQYF
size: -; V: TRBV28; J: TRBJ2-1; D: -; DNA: TGTGCCAGCCGGCCCGGCACCTACAATGAGCAGTTCTTC; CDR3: CASRPGTYNEQFF
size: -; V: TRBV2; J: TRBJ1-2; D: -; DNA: TGTGCCAGCGGGCAGAGCGAGGGGTTCTATGGCTACACCTTC; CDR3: CASGQSEGFYGYTF
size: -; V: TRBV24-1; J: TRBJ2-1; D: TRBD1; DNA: TGTGCCACCAGTGATTCGGACAGGATCCTTAACGATGAGCAGTTCTTC; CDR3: CATSDSDRILNDEQFF
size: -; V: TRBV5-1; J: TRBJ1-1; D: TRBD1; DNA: TGCGCCAGCAGCTTGGACAGGGGGGGCACTGAAGCTTTCTTT; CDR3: CASSLDRGGTEAFF
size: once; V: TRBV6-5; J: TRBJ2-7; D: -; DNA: TGTGCCAGCAGTTCCTACCCGGGACTTCTTTACGAGCAGTACTTC; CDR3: CASSSYPGLLYEQYF
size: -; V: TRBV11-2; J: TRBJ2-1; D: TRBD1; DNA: TGTGCCAGCAGCTTCCGGGACAGGCCCCGGAGTGAGCAGTTCTTC; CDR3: CASSFRDRPRSEQFF
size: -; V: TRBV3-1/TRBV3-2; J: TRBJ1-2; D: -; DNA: TGTGCCAGCAGCCAATGGACAGTCCCTAACTATGGCTACACCTTC; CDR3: CASSQWTVPNYGYTF
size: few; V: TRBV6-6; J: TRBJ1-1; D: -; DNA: TGTGCCAGTAGCAGGGTTGCCACTGAAGCTTTCTTT; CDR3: CASSRVATEAFF
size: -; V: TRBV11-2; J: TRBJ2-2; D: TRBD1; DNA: TGTGCCAGCAGCCTCAAACAGGGGGCACGAGCCGGGGAGCTGTTTTTT; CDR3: CASSLKQGARAGELFF
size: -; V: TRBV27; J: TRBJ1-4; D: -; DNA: TGTGCCAGCACCTCCCAGTTTAGGGGGAATGTTGAAAAACTGTTTTTT; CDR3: CASTSQFRGNVEKLFF
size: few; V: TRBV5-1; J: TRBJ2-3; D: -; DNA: TGCGCCAGCAGCTTGGTGGCCCCAGATACGCAGTATTTT; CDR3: CASSLVAPDTQYF
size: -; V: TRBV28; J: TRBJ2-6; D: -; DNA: TGTGCCAGCCTTAGCTCTGGGGCCAACGTCCTGACTTTC; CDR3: CASLSSGANVLTF
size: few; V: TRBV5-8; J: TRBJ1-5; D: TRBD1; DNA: TGTGCCAGCAGCTTAGGACAGGGAAGTAACCTTAATCAGCCCCAGCATTTT; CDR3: CASSLGQGSNLNQPQHF
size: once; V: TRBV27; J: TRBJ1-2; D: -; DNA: TGTGCCAGCAGTTTACTTACAGGTGATGGCTACACCTTC; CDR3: CASSLLTGDGYTF
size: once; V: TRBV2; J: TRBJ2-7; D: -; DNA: TGTGCCAGCAGCGACCAACCACAGGAGAACGAGCAGTACTTC; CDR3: CASSDQPQENEQYF
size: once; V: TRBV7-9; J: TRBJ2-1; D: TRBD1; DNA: TGTGCCAGCAGCCGGGACAGGGGCATGTTCTTC; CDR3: CASSRDRGMFF
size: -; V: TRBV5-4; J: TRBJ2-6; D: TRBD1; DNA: TGTGCCAGCAGACCACCGGGACAGGGCCCGCTTGGGGCCAACGTCCTGACTTTC; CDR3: CASRPPGQGPLGANVLTF